The 25 T cell receptor beta chains in this list originate from one sample, sequenced in a study of technical replicates of blood from a few donors. Clones were read by immunoSEQ multiplex PCR, and TCRdb kept only the in-frame ones, dropping some. The sample shows tens of thousands of clones, 90% to 95% of them seen only once. Sequencing was done on a sample of T cells isolated from PBMCs. These receptors were obtained from a human donor in good health.

V gene TRBV6-1 combines with J gene TRBJ1-5, with D possibly being TRBD1 (5 bases). Germline V gives CDR1 MNHNS, CDR2 SASEGT. Trimming left V 6 bases short and J 7 bases short, with 25 bases between. The CDR3 contains 17 residues. DNA of the CDR3: TGTGCCAGCAGCGAAACGATAAGACAGCTATTGGCCCAGCCCCAGCATTTT. Translating it yields CASSETIRQLLAQPQHF.

The chain links TRBV5-1 to TRBJ2-7, with 7 bases that match TRBD2. The CDR3 has 15 residues. V lost 0 bases, J lost 2 bases, and 5 bases stayed unmatched. Germline V gene data show CDR1 as SGHRS and CDR2 as YFSETQ. The CDR3 is CASSLGLADTYEQYF. The CDR3 DNA reads TGCGCCAGCAGCTTGGGGCTAGCGGATACCTACGAGCAGTACTTC.

The rearrangement links TRBV6-1 to TRBJ2-7; D not resolved. The germline V gene has CDR1 MNHNS and CDR2 SASEGT. CDR3 length equals 10 residues. Trimming removed 4 bases at V and 7 bases at J, with 5 bases between. CDR3 loop: CASSAMEQYF. DNA for the CDR3: TGTGCCAGCAGTGCTATGGAGCAGTACTTC.

On this clone itself: The germline gene is not matched at one end of the junction; a read error may be the cause. The chain employs TRBV9 and TRBJ2-1; 9 bases are shared with TRBD1. This CDR3 region has 14 residues. Germline assignment: CDR1 SGDLS and CDR2 YYNGEE. CDR3 sequence reads: CASSATGGYDEQFF. In DNA, the CDR3 is TGTGCCAGCAGTGCTACAGGGGGCTACGATGAGCAGTTCTTC.

CDR3 DNA sequence: TGTGCCAGCAGCGAAAGGCTAGCGGGAGCTGCGGTGGCCAAAAACATTCAGTACTTC. Amino acids: CASSERLAGAAVAKNIQYF. This rearrangement joins TRBV2 to TRBJ2-4; 10 bases are a match to TRBD2. Germline loops: CDR1 SNHLY, CDR2 FYNNEI. V lost 6 bases and J lost 1; bases outside the gene matches: 15. The CDR3 totals 19 residues.

The chain employs TRBV7-2 and TRBJ2-7; TRBD2 might be the D (6 bases). Germline CDR1 is SGHTA and CDR2 is FQGNSA. The CDR3 runs to 15 residues. Trimming took 5 bases from V and 2 from J, leaving 16 bases between them. The CDR3 loop is CASSTSGYSTYEQYF. The CDR3, as DNA: TGTGCCAGCAGCACCAGCGGGTACTCCACCTACGAGCAGTACTTC.

J is TRBJ2-7 and V is TRBV5-1; TRBD2 aligns across 7 bases. This CDR3 contains 14 residues. Germline V gene lookup returns CDR1 SGHRS and CDR2 YFSETQ. With 4 bases clipped from V and 0 bases from J, the junction kept 4 bases outside the gene matches. CDR3 sequence reads: CASSIRTSSYEQYF. CDR3 sequence (DNA): TGCGCCAGCAGCATTCGGACTAGCTCCTACGAGCAGTACTTC.

This CDR3 reads CASRVRTREETQYF. The CDR3 DNA reads as TGTGCCAGCAGGGTTAGGACTAGAGAAGAGACCCAGTACTTC. The chain links TRBV6-1 to TRBJ2-5, with TRBD2 matching over 7 bases. The V gene end was trimmed by 6 bases and the J gene end by 3 bases; junction bases not matched to a gene: 7. This CDR3 is built from 14 residues. CDR1 and CDR2 (germline): MNHNS, SASEGT.

The chain couples TRBV27 to TRBJ2-7; TRBD2 aligns across 10 bases. CDR1 is MNHEY, CDR2 SMNVEV, per germline (reference sequence). After removal of 8 bases from V and 0 bases from J, the junction contained 4 bases not matched to a gene. This CDR3 spans 14 amino acids. CDR3 nucleotides: TGTGCCAGCGGATTAGCGGGAGGCTCCTACGAGCAGTACTTC. It codes for CASGLAGGSYEQYF.

The rearrangement links TRBV4-3 to TRBJ2-2; D is unclear. The CDR3 covers 16 residues. The germline gives CDR1 LGHNA, CDR2 YSLEER. V was shortened by 1 base and J by 0 bases, with 9 bases between the two germline ends. Here the CDR3 reads CASSQARRSNTGELFF. In nucleotides, the CDR3 is TGCGCCAGCAGCCAAGCGAGGAGATCGAACACCGGGGAGCTGTTTTTT.

The chain uses TRBV11-2 and TRBJ1-5; no reliable D call. Trimming stripped 2 bases from V and 6 bases from J, with 14 bases between. The germline CDR1 and CDR2 sequences are SGHAT and FQNNGV. The CDR3 runs to 15 residues. The CDR3 spells CASSLTAGEGQPQHF. The CDR3, as DNA: TGTGCCAGCAGCTTAACCGCCGGTGAGGGTCAGCCCCAGCATTTT.

This chain connects TRBV5-1 to TRBJ2-1; TRBD2 agrees at 8 bases. V gave up 4 bases and J gave up 2 bases; unmatched junction bases: 8. CDR1 is SGHRS, CDR2 YFSETQ, per germline. The CDR3 spans 16 residues. The CDR3 sequence is CASSPTPTSAYNEQFF. The CDR3 region has the DNA TGCGCCAGCAGCCCTACACCGACTAGCGCCTACAATGAGCAGTTCTTC.

This clone was found a few times. The V call is TRBV29-1, the J call TRBJ1-1; TRBD1 agrees at 11 bases. The CDR3 covers 13 residues. Germline loops: CDR1 SQVTM, CDR2 ANQGSEA. V shed 8 bases, J shed 5 bases, and the junction held 7 bases outside the gene matches. The DNA of the CDR3 is TGCAGCACTCGGACAGGGGGCAATACTGAAGCTTTCTTT. Translated: CSTRTGGNTEAFF.

The rearrangement uses TRBV11-2 and TRBJ1-1; D is possibly TRBD1 (6 bases). V was pared by 2 bases and J by 5 bases, with 15 bases between. The germline V gene has CDR1 SGHAT and CDR2 FQNNGV. This CDR3 is built from 15 residues. CDR3 bases: TGTGCCAGCAGCTTAAGTCAAAGGGGGGGGACTGAAGCTTTCTTT. Residues: CASSLSQRGGTEAFF.

V is TRBV5-1 and J is TRBJ1-1; no definite D call. Looked up from germline, CDR1 is SGHRS and CDR2 is YFSETQ. CDR3 length equals 15 residues. The V and J ends lost 5 bases and 0 bases respectively, with 14 bases between them. The DNA of the CDR3 is TGCGCCAGCAGACTTAAACAGAACTTGAACACTGAAGCTTTCTTT. Translation: CASRLKQNLNTEAFF.

The genes are TRBV2 and TRBJ2-2; the match to TRBD2 covers 9 bases. J gave up 3 bases and V 4 bases, and 0 bases lay outside the gene matches. Germline V lookup: CDR1 SNHLY, CDR2 FYNNEI. This CDR3 region has 14 residues. This CDR3 reads CASSGLADTGELFF. The CDR3 DNA reads as TGTGCCAGCAGTGGACTAGCGGACACCGGGGAGCTGTTTTTT.

V usage is TRBV18 and J usage is TRBJ2-2; TRBD1 is a possible D gene (6 bases). The CDR3 runs 17 residues. Deletions cut 3 bases from V and 6 bases from J, with 20 bases between. Germline CDR1 KGHSH, CDR2 LQKENI. The CDR3 DNA sequence: TGTGCCAGCTCACCTCAACCCAACCAGGGGCTTGCCGGGGAGCTGTTTTTT. Translating it yields CASSPQPNQGLAGELFF.

The gene calls are TRBV6-5 and TRBJ1-3, with D possibly matching TRBD1 (5 bases). The CDR3 is 14 residues long. Germline V gives CDR1 MNHEY, CDR2 SVGAGI. Trimming cost V 6 bases and J 1 base, with 10 bases left between them. The CDR3 coding sequence is TGTGCCAGCAGAGGAAGACAGTCTGGAAACACCATATATTTT. This encodes CASRGRQSGNTIYF.

The CDR3 is CASNPRGLTEAFF. As DNA, the CDR3 is TGTGCCAGTAACCCCAGGGGGCTAACTGAAGCTTTCTTT. The J gene is TRBJ1-1, the V gene TRBV19; 8 nucleotides line up with TRBD1. The J segment lost 5 bases and the V segment lost 7 bases, leaving 6 bases of the junction unmatched. The CDR3 contains 13 residues. Germline V gene sequence: CDR1 LNHDA, CDR2 SQIVND (reference sequence).

This chain uses TRBV4-3 with TRBJ1-2; 8 bases are a match to TRBD1. Germline V gives CDR1 LGHNA, CDR2 YSLEER. The V segment lost 2 bases and the J segment 1 base; nucleotides outside the gene matches: 3. This CDR3 is 15 amino acids long. In DNA form, the CDR3 reads TGCGCCAGCAGCCAACCCGGACAGGGTAACTATGGCTACACCTTC. Protein sequence: CASSQPGQGNYGYTF.

The chain has TRBV2 and TRBJ2-7, with 7 bases identical to TRBD1. The J segment lost 3 bases and the V segment lost 11 bases, leaving 13 bases of the junction unmatched. The CDR3 spans 14 residues. The germline V gene has CDR1 SNHLY and CDR2 FYNNEI. This CDR3 reads CAVPLGDSLYEQYF. Here the CDR3 DNA reads TGTGCCGTACCTCTGGGGGACAGCCTCTACGAGCAGTACTTC. Together with reference TRBV2 and TRBJ2-7, the CDR3 gives the full variable domain: EPEVTQTPSHQVTQMGQEVILRCVPISNHLYFYWYRQILGQKVEFLVSFYNNEISEKSEIFDDQFSVERPDGSNFTLKIRSTKLEDSAMYFCAVPLGDSLYEQYFGPGTRLTVT.

The chain links TRBV9 to TRBJ2-7; TRBD2 is a possible D gene (6 bases). Trimming shortened V by 0 bases and J by 0 bases, and 10 bases separated the two germline ends. Germline V gene lookup returns CDR1 SGDLS and CDR2 YYNGEE. This CDR3 is built from 15 residues. DNA of the CDR3: TGTGCCAGCAGCGTAGGGGGGGACTCCTCCTACGAGCAGTACTTC. This codes for CASSVGGDSSYEQYF.

The chain recombines TRBV25-1 with TRBJ1-5; D is unclear. CDR1 and CDR2 from the germline V gene are MGHDK and SYGVNS. The length of the CDR3 is 13 residues. V shed 5 bases and J shed 6 bases, with 11 bases lying between them. The CDR3 nucleotides are TGTGCCAGCAGTTTGACGGGGTTTCAGCCCCAGCATTTT. Residues: CASSLTGFQPQHF. Combining the CDR3 with reference TRBV25-1 and TRBJ1-5 gives the whole variable domain EADIYQTPRYLVIGTGKKITLECSQTMGHDKMYWYQQDPGMELHLIHYSYGVNSTEKGDLSSESTVSRIRTEHFPLTLESARPSHTSQYLCASSLTGFQPQHFGDGTRLSIL.

J is TRBJ1-1 and V is TRBV10-1; D is unclear. Germline CDR1 and CDR2: WNHNN and SYGVQD (reference sequence). The CDR3 consists of 16 residues. V was clipped by 3 bases and J by 0 bases, with 14 bases between them. CDR3 nucleotides: TGCGCCAGCAGTGAAGGAGCTGGGAGTATGAACACTGAAGCTTTCTTT. Translation: CASSEGAGSMNTEAFF.

The V and J genes are TRBV12-5 and TRBJ2-2, with 7 bases aligning to TRBD1. Germline values: CDR1 LGHNT, CDR2 FRNRAP. V lost 5 bases and J lost 4; bases outside the gene matches: 10. The CDR3 contains 16 residues. The CDR3 nucleotides read TGTGCTAGTGGTGATACCCCAGGGGGAGTCACCGGGGAGCTGTTTTTT. As protein: CASGDTPGGVTGELFF. Full variable domain (outside the CDR3, taken from reference TRBV12-5 and TRBJ2-2): DARVTQTPRHKVTEMGQEVTMRCQPILGHNTVFWYRQTMMQGLELLAYFRNRAPLDDSGMPKDRFSAEMPDATLATLKIQPSEPRDSAVYFCASGDTPGGVTGELFFGEGSRLTVL.